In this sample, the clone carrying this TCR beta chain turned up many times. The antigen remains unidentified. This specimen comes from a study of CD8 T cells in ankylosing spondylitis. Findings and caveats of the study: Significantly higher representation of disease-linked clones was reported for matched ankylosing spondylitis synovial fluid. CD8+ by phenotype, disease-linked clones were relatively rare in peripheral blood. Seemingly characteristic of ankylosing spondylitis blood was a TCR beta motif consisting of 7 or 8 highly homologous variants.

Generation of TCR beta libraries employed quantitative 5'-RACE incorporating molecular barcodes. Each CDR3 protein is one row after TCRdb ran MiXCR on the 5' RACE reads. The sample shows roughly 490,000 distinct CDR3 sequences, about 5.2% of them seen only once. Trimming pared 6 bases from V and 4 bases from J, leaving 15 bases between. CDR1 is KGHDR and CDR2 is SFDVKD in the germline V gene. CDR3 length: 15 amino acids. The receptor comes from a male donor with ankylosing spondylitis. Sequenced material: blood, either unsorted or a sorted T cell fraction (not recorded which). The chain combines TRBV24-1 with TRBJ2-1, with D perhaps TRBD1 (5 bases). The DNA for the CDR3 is TGTGCCACCAGTCAGGGTCAGGGATGGTACAATGAGCAGTTCTTC. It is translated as CATSQGQGWYNEQFF.